Presented here are 8 T cell receptor beta chains from one specimen sequenced in a study of spatial heterogeneity in lung cancer. Time point in this sample: sample taken at primary tumor resection. From tumor, nontumor lung or frozen PBMC, whole RNA was taken unsorted for sequencing. From the 5' RACE reads, TCRdb called clonotypes with MiXCR, one entry per CDR3 protein. The data hold about 12,000 distinct CDR3 sequences, with around 15% observed a single time. The sequences come from PBMCs, collected at surgery. The receptors were sampled from a female donor with early-stage non-small cell lung cancer.

This clonotype was seen more than once but under ten times. The genes are TRBV7-2 and TRBJ2-6, with D possibly matching TRBD2 (6 bases). The CDR3 loop spans 15 amino acids. Germline CDR1 SGHTA, CDR2 FQGNSA. Trimming took 10 bases from V and 0 from J, leaving 13 bases between them. This chain's CDR3 is CATSSRDSGANVLTF. CDR3 coding DNA: TGTGCCACATCTTCGCGGGACTCTGGGGCCAACGTCCTGACTTTC.

This clonotype came up many times. The chain joins TRBV5-1 to TRBJ2-1, with 8 bases identical to TRBD2. CDR1 and CDR2 from the germline V gene are SGHRS and YFSETQ. CDR3 length equals 16 residues. The ends lost 0 bases at V and 12 bases at J; junction bases unmatched: 14. The CDR3, as DNA: TGCGCCAGCAGCTTGGGGCCGGGACTAGTCCAACCAGGGCAGTTCTTC. Translated, it gives CASSLGPGLVQPGQFF.

This clonotype showed up many times. The V call is TRBV7-8, the J call TRBJ2-2; 12 bases match TRBD2. J was trimmed by 5 bases and V by 5 bases; bases with no gene match: 18. The germline V gene has CDR1 SGHVS and CDR2 FQNEAQ. The CDR3 runs 20 residues. The CDR3 is CASSTRTIATGLAGTGELFF. The CDR3 DNA reads TGTGCCAGCAGCACGCGTACGATTGCCACGGGACTAGCGGGTACCGGGGAGCTGTTTTTT.

By frequency in the sample, this clonotype is medium-sized (0.01 to 0.1%). This chain uses TRBV7-2 with TRBJ1-2; no reliable D call. The ends were cut back, 0 bases at V and 4 bases at J, with 12 bases in the middle. Per the germline V gene, CDR1 is SGHTA and CDR2 is FQGNSA. The CDR3 sequence is 15 residues long. CDR3 sequence reads: CASSLARRSSYGYTF. The CDR3 bases are TGTGCCAGCAGCTTAGCGAGGCGATCCTCCTATGGCTACACCTTC.

This clonotype was observed a few times. The genes are TRBV5-1 and TRBJ1-2, with 8 positions matching TRBD1. V lost 4 bases, J lost 5 bases, and 4 bases stayed unmatched. CDR3 length: 13 amino acids. Looked up from germline, CDR1 is SGHRS and CDR2 is YFSETQ. The CDR3 spells CASSLDRVYGYTF. CDR3 in DNA: TGCGCCAGCAGCCTGGACAGGGTTTATGGCTACACCTTC.

The genes are TRBV5-4 and TRBJ1-3; maybe TRBD1 (5 bases). V was pared by 6 bases and J by 4 bases, with 23 bases between. This CDR3 is 17 amino acids long. In germline, CDR1 is SGHNT, CDR2 YYREEE (reference sequence). The CDR3 sequence is CASTPWGTATQGNTIYF. In DNA form, the CDR3 reads TGTGCCAGCACGCCTTGGGGGACCGCGACACAGGGAAACACCATATATTTT.

This clonotype was recorded many times. The chain has TRBV29-1 and TRBJ2-3; D ambiguous. Trimming shortened V by 0 bases and J by 7 bases, and 20 bases separated the two germline ends. The CDR3 covers 16 residues. Germline V gives CDR1 SQVTM, CDR2 ANQGSEA. The CDR3 region is CSVEDFAKGTDNTQYF. The CDR3 DNA reads as TGCAGCGTTGAAGATTTCGCCAAGGGCACTGATAATACGCAGTATTTT.

This clonotype was observed many times. This sequence joins TRBV4-1 and TRBJ2-3; the match to TRBD1 covers 8 bases. The J segment lost 3 bases and the V segment lost 1 base, leaving 6 bases of the junction unmatched. This CDR3 has 16 amino acids. Germline-derived CDR1 and CDR2 are MGHRA and YSYEKL. CDR3 coding DNA: TGCGCCAGCAGCCAAGGCAGGGGGCGAGGAACAGATACGCAGTATTTT. Translation: CASSQGRGRGTDTQYF.